Each of the 16 T cell receptor beta chains below was sequenced from the same sample in a study of cytomegalovirus exposure and HLA in healthy donors. Use of 60 Vbeta and 13 Jbeta primers characterized the PCR. Method: immunoSEQ multiplex PCR; TCRdb's copy keeps in-frame clones and lacks some. The sample totals some 33,000 clones. Input material: PBMCs. The receptors derive from a female donor in good health and CMV-seronegative.

V and J are TRBV6-6 and TRBJ1-5; perhaps TRBD1 as D (5 bases). Trimming shortened V by 0 bases and J by 7 bases, and 13 bases separated the two germline ends. CDR1 and CDR2 (germline): MNHNY, SVGAGI (reference sequence). The CDR3 is 15 amino acids. CDR3 amino acids: CASSYSGGKGQPQHF. DNA of the CDR3: TGTGCCAGCAGTTACTCGGGGGGTAAAGGGCAGCCCCAGCATTTT.

This sequence joins TRBV11-2 and TRBJ2-5, with D possibly TRBD2 on 5 matching bases. Trimming stripped 1 base from V and 3 bases from J, with 9 bases between. The length of the CDR3 is 14 residues. Per germline, CDR1 SGHAT and CDR2 FQNNGV. The CDR3 sequence is CASSLVFGKETQYF. CDR3 DNA sequence: TGTGCCAGCAGCTTAGTTTTCGGGAAAGAGACCCAGTACTTC.

The chain couples TRBV5-6 to TRBJ1-6; 9 bases align to TRBD1. After removal of 4 bases from V and 6 bases from J, the junction contained 5 bases not matched to a gene. Germline CDR1 reads SGHDT; CDR2 reads YYEEEE. The CDR3 loop spans 15 amino acids. This CDR3 reads CASSDGQGPNSPLHF. DNA for the CDR3: TGTGCCAGCAGCGACGGACAGGGGCCTAATTCACCCCTCCACTTT.

This chain links TRBV7-8 with TRBJ2-1; unclear D gene. Germline CDR1 reads SGHVS; CDR2 reads FQNEAQ. This CDR3 region has 13 residues. V was clipped by 2 bases and J by 6 bases, with 8 bases between them. CDR3 sequence reads: CASSLFPSNEQFF. CDR3 DNA: TGTGCCAGCAGCTTATTCCCTTCCAATGAGCAGTTCTTC.

The V gene is TRBV18, the J gene TRBJ1-6; D is ambiguous. The CDR3 consists of 13 residues. Deletions cut 4 bases from V and 8 bases from J, with 9 bases between. Germline CDR1 reads KGHSH; CDR2 reads LQKENI. For the CDR3, the DNA is TGTGCCAGCTCACTTCGATCGGATTCACCCCTCCACTTT. Translating gives CASSLRSDSPLHF.

The chain carries TRBV5-6 and TRBJ1-2; 8 bases agree with TRBD1. This CDR3 comprises 15 residues. Per the germline V gene, CDR1 is SGHDT and CDR2 is YYEEEE. Germline trimming cut 4 bases from V and 6 bases from J; bases unmatched to any gene: 11. CDR3 in DNA: TGTGCCAGCAGCGGCGACGTACAGGGGGGGAATGGCTACACCTTC. Translated: CASSGDVQGGNGYTF.

This chain joins TRBV2 and TRBJ1-2; D perhaps matches TRBD1 (5 bases). Germline V gene sequence: CDR1 SNHLY, CDR2 FYNNEI. Trimming took 8 bases from V and 5 from J, leaving 18 bases between them. The CDR3 has 14 amino acids. The CDR3 is CASGRGGFWYGYTF. DNA of the CDR3: TGTGCCAGCGGCCGTGGGGGGTTTTGGTATGGCTACACCTTC.

The rearrangement links TRBV19 to TRBJ1-4, with TRBD1 matching 10 bases. The CDR3 has 17 amino acids. J lost 3 bases, V lost 6 bases, and 10 bases had no gene match. Germline CDR1 LNHDA, CDR2 SQIVND (reference sequence). The CDR3 coding sequence is TGTGCCAGTAGCCGAAAAGGTGGGACAGGGGCTAATGAAAAACTGTTTTTT. Its translation: CASSRKGGTGANEKLFF.

The chain has TRBV10-3 and TRBJ1-6, with D possibly matching TRBD1 (5 bases). The CDR3 length is 14 residues. V lost 4 bases and J 10 bases, leaving 14 bases between the germline ends. Germline V gene data show CDR1 as ENHRY and CDR2 as SYGVKD. CDR3 bases: TGTGCCATCAGTGGGGGGGAACGAGCATCACCCCTCCACTTT. Its translation: CAISGGERASPLHF.

The J gene is TRBJ2-7, the V gene TRBV29-1; D possibly corresponds to TRBD2 (5 bases). Germline loops: CDR1 SQVTM, CDR2 ANQGSEA. There are 13 residues in the CDR3. Between the trimmed V and J ends, which lost 2 bases and 0 bases, there was a span of 8 bases. The CDR3 DNA reads TGCAGCGTTGAACGAGGGAGCTCCTACGAGCAGTACTTC. Translating it yields CSVERGSSYEQYF.

The V and J genes are TRBV6-5 and TRBJ1-1; no reliable D call. CDR3 length equals 13 residues. Germline CDR1 and CDR2: MNHEY and SVGAGI. V lost 6 bases, J lost 7 bases, and 15 bases lay in between. The CDR3 nucleotides read TGTGCCAGCAGCCGCGGGAGTACCAGTGAAGCTTTCTTT. It specifies CASSRGSTSEAFF.

CDR3 in amino acids: CAISELGDLEQFF. The DNA of the CDR3 is TGTGCCATCAGTGAGCTAGGGGATCTTGAGCAGTTCTTC. This chain joins TRBV10-3 and TRBJ2-1, with D possibly being TRBD1 (5 bases). Trimming removed 2 bases from V and 9 bases from J, with 11 bases in between. The CDR3 has 13 amino acids. Looked up from germline, CDR1 is ENHRY and CDR2 is SYGVKD.

This chain joins TRBV9 and TRBJ1-2, with TRBD1 identical over 8 bases. From germline, CDR1 is SGDLS and CDR2 YYNGEE. The CDR3 is made up of 14 amino acids. Trimming at V came to 4 bases and at J to 4 bases, leaving 6 bases not matched to a gene. This chain's CDR3 is CASSYDRGGYGYTF. In nucleotides, the CDR3 is TGTGCCAGCAGCTACGACAGGGGTGGCTATGGCTACACCTTC.

The chain combines TRBV4-2 with TRBJ2-1, with 8 bases matching TRBD2. This CDR3 region has 15 residues. Germline V CDR1 and CDR2: LGHNA, YNFKEQ. V was clipped by 0 bases and J by 9 bases; unmatched bases: 7. The CDR3 protein is CASSQESARGGEQFF. The CDR3 coding sequence is TGTGCCAGCAGCCAAGAGAGCGCCCGGGGGGGTGAGCAGTTCTTC.

The genes are TRBV13 and TRBJ1-1; the D gene is possibly TRBD1 (6 bases). V was pared by 0 bases and J by 5 bases, with 10 bases between. CDR1 PRHDT and CDR2 FYEKMQ come from the germline V gene (reference sequence). The CDR3 extends over 14 amino acids. CDR3 loop: CASSLGQGRTEAFF. Here the CDR3 DNA reads TGTGCCAGCAGCTTAGGACAGGGTAGGACTGAAGCTTTCTTT.

This chain uses TRBV18 with TRBJ1-6; the D is unclear. The germline gives CDR1 KGHSH, CDR2 LQKENI. The ends were cut back, 3 bases at V and 7 bases at J, with 10 bases in the middle. The CDR3 sequence is 14 residues long. The CDR3 DNA sequence: TGTGCCAGCTCACCGGAGCGGGTCAATTCACCCCTCCACTTT. It specifies CASSPERVNSPLHF.